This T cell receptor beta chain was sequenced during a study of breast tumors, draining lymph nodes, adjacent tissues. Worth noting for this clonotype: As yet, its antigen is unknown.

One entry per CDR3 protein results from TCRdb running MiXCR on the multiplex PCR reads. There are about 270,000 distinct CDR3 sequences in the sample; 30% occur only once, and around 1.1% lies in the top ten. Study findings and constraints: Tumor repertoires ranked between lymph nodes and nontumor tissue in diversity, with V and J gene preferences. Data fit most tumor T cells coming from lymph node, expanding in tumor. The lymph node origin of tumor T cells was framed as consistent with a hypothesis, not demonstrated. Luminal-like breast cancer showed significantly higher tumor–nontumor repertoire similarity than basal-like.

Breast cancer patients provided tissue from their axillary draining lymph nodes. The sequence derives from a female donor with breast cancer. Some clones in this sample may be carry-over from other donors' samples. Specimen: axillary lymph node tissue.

In DNA form, the CDR3 reads TGCAGTGCTAGAGTTTCCCTTGGCACTGAAGCTTTCTTT. It encodes CSARVSLGTEAFF. The V call is TRBV20-1, the J call TRBJ1-1; no reliable D call. In germline, CDR1 is DFQATT, CDR2 SNEGSKA (reference sequence). The CDR3 extends over 13 amino acids. The V end was cut by 1 base, the J end by 4 bases, with 10 bases between.